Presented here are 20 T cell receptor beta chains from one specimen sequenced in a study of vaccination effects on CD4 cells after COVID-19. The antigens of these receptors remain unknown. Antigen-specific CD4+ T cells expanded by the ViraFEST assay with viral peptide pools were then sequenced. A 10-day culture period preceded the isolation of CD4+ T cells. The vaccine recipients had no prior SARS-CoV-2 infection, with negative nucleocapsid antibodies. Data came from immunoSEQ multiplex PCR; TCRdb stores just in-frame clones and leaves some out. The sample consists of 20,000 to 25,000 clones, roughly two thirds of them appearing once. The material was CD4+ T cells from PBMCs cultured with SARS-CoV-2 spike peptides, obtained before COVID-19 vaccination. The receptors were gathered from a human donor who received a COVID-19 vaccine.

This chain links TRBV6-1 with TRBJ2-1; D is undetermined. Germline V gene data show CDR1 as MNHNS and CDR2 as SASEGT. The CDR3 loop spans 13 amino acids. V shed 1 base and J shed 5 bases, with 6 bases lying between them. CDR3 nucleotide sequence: TGTGCCAGCAGTGAAGGGCCCCACAATGAGCAGTTCTTC. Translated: CASSEGPHNEQFF.

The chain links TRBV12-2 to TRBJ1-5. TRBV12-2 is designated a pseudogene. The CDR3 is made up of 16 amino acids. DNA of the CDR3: TGTGCAAGTCGCTTAGGAAGTGAGGGGTGGCATCAGCCCCAGCATTTT. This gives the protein CASRLGSEGWHQPQHF.

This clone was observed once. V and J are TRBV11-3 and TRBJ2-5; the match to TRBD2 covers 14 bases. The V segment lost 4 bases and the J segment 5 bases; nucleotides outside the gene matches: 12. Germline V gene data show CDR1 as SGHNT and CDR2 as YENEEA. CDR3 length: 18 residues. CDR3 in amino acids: CASSSSGTSGSSQETQYF. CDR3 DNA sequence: TGTGCCAGCAGCTCATCCGGGACTAGCGGGAGTTCGCAGGAGACCCAGTACTTC.

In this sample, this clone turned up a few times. The CDR3 spells CASSLALSVNTEAFF. The DNA for the CDR3 is TGTGCCAGCAGCTTAGCGTTGTCGGTAAACACTGAAGCTTTCTTT. V gene TRBV11-2 combines with J gene TRBJ1-1; D not resolved. The CDR3 totals 15 residues. In germline, CDR1 is SGHAT, CDR2 FQNNGV. V was clipped by 1 base and J by 2 bases, with 11 bases between them.

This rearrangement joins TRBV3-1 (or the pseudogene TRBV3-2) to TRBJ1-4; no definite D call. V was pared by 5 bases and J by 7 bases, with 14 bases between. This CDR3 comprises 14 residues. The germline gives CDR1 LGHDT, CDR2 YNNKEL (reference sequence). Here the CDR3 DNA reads TGTGCCAGCAGCTTCGGTGGGGTCGTTGAAAAACTGTTTTTT. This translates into CASSFGGVVEKLFF.

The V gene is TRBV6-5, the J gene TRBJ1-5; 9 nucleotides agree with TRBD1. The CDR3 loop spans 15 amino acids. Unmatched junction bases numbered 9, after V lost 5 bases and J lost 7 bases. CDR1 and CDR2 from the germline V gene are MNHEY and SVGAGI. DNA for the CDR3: TGTGCCAGCAGTCCATCCTGGACAGGGGAGCAGCCCCAGCATTTT. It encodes CASSPSWTGEQPQHF.

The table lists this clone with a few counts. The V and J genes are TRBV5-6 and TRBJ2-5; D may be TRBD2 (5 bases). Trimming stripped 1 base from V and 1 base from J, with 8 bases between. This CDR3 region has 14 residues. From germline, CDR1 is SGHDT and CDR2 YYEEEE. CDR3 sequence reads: CASSLTGIQETQYF. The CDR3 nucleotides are TGTGCCAGCAGCTTGACGGGAATCCAAGAGACCCAGTACTTC.

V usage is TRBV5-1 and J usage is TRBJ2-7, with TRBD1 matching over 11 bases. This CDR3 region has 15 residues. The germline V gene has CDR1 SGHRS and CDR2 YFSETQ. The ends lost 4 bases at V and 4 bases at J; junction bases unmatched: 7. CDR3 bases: TGCGCCAGCAGCCACGGTGGACAGGGGGCGTACGAGCAGTACTTC. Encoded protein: CASSHGGQGAYEQYF.

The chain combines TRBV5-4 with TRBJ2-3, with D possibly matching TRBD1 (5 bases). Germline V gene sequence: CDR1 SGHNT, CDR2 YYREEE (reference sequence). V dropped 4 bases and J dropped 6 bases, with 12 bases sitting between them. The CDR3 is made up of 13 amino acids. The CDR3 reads CASSKDAGDTQYF. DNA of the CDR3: TGTGCCAGCAGCAAGGATGCAGGGGATACGCAGTATTTT.

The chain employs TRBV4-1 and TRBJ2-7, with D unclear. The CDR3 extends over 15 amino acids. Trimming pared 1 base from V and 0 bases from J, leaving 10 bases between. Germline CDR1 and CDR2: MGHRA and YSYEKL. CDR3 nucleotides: TGCGCCAGCAGCCAAGGCCGGGCAGCCTCCTACGAGCAGTACTTC. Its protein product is CASSQGRAASYEQYF.

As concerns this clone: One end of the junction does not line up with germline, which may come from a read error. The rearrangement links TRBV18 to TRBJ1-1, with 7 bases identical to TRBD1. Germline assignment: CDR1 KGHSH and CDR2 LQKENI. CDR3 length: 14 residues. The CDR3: CASLPGGGSAEAFF. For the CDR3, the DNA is TGTGCCAGCTTACCAGGGGGGGGTAGCGCTGAAGCTTTCTTT.

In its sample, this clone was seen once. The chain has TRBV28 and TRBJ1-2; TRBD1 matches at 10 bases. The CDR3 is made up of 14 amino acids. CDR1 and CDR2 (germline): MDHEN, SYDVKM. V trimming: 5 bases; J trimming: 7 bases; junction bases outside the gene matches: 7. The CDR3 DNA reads TGTGCCAGCAGTCTCCCCCGGGACAGGGGTGGCTACACCTTC. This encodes CASSLPRDRGGYTF.

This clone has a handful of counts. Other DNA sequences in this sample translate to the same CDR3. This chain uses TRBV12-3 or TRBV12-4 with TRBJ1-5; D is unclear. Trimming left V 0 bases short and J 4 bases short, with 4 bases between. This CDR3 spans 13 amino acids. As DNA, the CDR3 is TGTGCCAGCAGTTTAGCCGAGAATCAGCCCCAGCATTTT. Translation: CASSLAENQPQHF.

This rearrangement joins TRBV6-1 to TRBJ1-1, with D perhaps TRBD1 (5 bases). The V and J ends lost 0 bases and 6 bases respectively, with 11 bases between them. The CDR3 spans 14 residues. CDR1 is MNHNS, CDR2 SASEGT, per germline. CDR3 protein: CASSEAWGESEAFF. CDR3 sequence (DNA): TGTGCCAGCAGTGAAGCGTGGGGCGAATCTGAAGCTTTCTTT.

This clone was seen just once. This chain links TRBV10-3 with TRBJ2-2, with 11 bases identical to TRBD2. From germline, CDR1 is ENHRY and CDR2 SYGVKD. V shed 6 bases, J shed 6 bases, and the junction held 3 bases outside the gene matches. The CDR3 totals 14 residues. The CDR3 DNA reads TGTGCCATCAGACTAGCGGGAGCGGCCGGGGAGCTGTTTTTT. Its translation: CAIRLAGAAGELFF.

CDR3 nucleotides: TGTGCCAGCAGCGCGGACAGGGTTCCGAAAAATCAGCCCCAGCATTTT. Its protein product is CASSADRVPKNQPQHF. The chain has TRBV5-6 and TRBJ1-5, with 8 bases identical to TRBD1. The CDR3 totals 16 residues. V gave up 4 bases and J gave up 4 bases; unmatched junction bases: 10. Germline CDR1 SGHDT, CDR2 YYEEEE.

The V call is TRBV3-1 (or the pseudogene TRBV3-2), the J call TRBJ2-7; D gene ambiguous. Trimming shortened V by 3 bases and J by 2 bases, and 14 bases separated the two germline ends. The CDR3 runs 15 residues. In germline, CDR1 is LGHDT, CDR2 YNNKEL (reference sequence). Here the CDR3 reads CASSQMATGTYEQYF. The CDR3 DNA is TGTGCCAGCAGCCAGATGGCGACGGGCACCTACGAGCAGTACTTC.

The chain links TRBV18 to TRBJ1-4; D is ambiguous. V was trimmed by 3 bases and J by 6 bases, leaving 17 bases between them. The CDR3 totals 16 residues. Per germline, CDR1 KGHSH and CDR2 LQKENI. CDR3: CASSPSSPGLDEKLFF. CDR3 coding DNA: TGTGCCAGCTCACCGTCGTCTCCAGGTTTGGATGAAAAACTGTTTTTT.

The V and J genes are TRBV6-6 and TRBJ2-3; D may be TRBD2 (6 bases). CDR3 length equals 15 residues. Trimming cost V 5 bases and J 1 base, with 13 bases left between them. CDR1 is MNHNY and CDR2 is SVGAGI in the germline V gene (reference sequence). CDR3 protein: CASSLRGVGTDTQYF. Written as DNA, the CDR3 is TGTGCCAGCAGTCTCCGCGGGGTCGGCACAGATACGCAGTATTTT.

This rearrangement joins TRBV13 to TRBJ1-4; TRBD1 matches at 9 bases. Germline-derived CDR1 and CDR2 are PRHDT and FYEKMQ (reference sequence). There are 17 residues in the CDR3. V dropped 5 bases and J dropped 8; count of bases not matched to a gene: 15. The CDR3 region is CASSAYSWTGEGEKLFF. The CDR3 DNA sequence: TGTGCCAGCAGCGCCTACTCCTGGACAGGGGAAGGAGAAAAACTGTTTTTT.